Listed here is a single TCR beta chain. Its specific antigen is unknown. Within one base of it there is no much larger clone, and no base qualities were kept. Reading the germline V gene gives CDR1 SGDLS and CDR2 YYNGEE. Trimming removed 6 bases from V and 3 bases from J; the gene matches leave 6 bases unexplained. The CDR3 starts with the cysteine, ends with the phenylalanine, and has 15 residues. Only the CDR3 portion is preserved as DNA: 45 bases, with reading frame beginning at the first base. The intended sense of this specimen's time point label: 24 weeks on oral tofacitinib. Explained via the paper, the treatment or condition label denotes: oral pan-JAK inhibitor, 5-10 mg twice daily. Lesional scalp punch biopsies and peripheral blood were collected from alopecia areata patients. After PBMCs were isolated by density centrifugation and stained for CD3, CD4 and CD8, a FACSAria was used to sort CD4+ and CD8+ T cells.

Libraries were constructed by the immunoSEQ multiplex PCR assay. To provide template for TCR sequencing, every sample had RNA extracted and reverse transcribed into cDNA. First-strand cDNA was synthesized using SuperScript III with a 2:1 mix of oligo-dT and random hexamers. A synthetic immune receptor repertoire was used to measure amplification bias, and any remaining bias was corrected computationally. Per the authors' processing: Raw reads were preprocessed to remove errors, and CDR3 was defined by IMGT conventions from the conserved cysteine to phenylalanine. Clonality was computed as 1 minus the Shannon entropy, with the entropy normalized by log2 of the number of productive unique TCRs. Whether scalp clones were CD4 or CD8 was inferred by matching scalp TCRbeta sequences against CD4 and CD8 repertoires sorted from blood. Imported from immuneACCESS, the table was reduced by TCRdb to in-frame sequences with V and J called. These copies leave out some clones; in studies compared against another copy, an unresolved V gene accounts for under half, and the cause of the remainder is not known. D and trimming come from the DNA, and the V and J calls and clone size come from that table. The sample includes 180,000 or so clones, with less than 70% observed a single time. The ten largest account for more than 10% of the sample.

This entry comes from a study of CD8+ T cells in alopecia areata (dated by TCRdb to 2016 to 2019). Background on the whole study: The treated patients took part in an open-label pilot trial in which moderate-to-severe alopecia areata was treated with oral tofacitinib at 5 to 10 mg twice daily. Scalp tissue and sorted CD4+ and CD8+ peripheral blood T cells from patchy and totalis/universalis alopecia areata patients and from healthy controls were covered by human TCRbeta sequencing. The RNA source kit depended on sample type: the PAXgene miRNA kit for fixed scalp, the miRNeasy kit for PBMCs, and the RNeasy kit for mouse skin. Amplification of TCRbeta CDR3 regions was done by immunoSEQ multiplex PCR using 35 Vbeta forward primers and 13 Jbeta reverse primers. High-throughput TCRbeta sequencing was used to examine T cell clonal expansion in alopecia areata in both the C3H/HeJ mouse model and human patients. For the treated patients, the SALT score, which quantifies what percentage of scalp surface area is affected, served as the measure of disease severity. Tofacitinib was administered for 6 to 18 months, and 6 months of follow-up off drug were then conducted to assess delayed response and recurrence. Biopsies were taken from tofacitinib-treated patients at baseline and at 4 and 24 weeks of treatment, and a later scalp biopsy was taken in several of the tofacitinib-treated patients. Scalp clonality was compared among normal scalp (n=4), patchy alopecia areata scalp (n=8), and alopecia totalis/universalis scalp (n=8). Summary of the overall study and its limitations: Unlike mouse skin, which is dominated by gammadelta T cells, normal human skin has resident alphabeta T cells that are also sequenced, and this complicates analysis of the scalp TCR repertoire. TCR sequences shared between patients were less clear than in mice, possibly partly because of HLA diversity in the patient population. During tofacitinib treatment, many expanded lesional clones remained in scalp and blood, and this persistence may partly explain relapse after treatment is stopped. Compared with normal scalp, lesional scalp, particularly in alopecia totalis/universalis, had higher clonality and more expanded CD8+ clones, which suggests antigenic drive. Tofacitinib significantly decreased scalp clonality and the number of expanded CD8+ clones among the top 100 scalp clones. Because the treated cohort was small and had only one nonresponder, larger studies are needed to examine links between baseline CD8+ expansion and response.

The V and J segments used are TRBV9 and TRBJ2-2; 9 bases in between match TRBD1. The source is a human donor with alopecia areata. Sequencing used CD8+ T cells sorted from blood, obtained at week 24, from a patient treated with tofacitinib. For the CDR3, the sequence is CASTQRTGDTGELFF. The sequence in DNA is TGTGCCAGCACCCAGAGGACAGGGGACACCGGGGAGCTGTTTTTT.